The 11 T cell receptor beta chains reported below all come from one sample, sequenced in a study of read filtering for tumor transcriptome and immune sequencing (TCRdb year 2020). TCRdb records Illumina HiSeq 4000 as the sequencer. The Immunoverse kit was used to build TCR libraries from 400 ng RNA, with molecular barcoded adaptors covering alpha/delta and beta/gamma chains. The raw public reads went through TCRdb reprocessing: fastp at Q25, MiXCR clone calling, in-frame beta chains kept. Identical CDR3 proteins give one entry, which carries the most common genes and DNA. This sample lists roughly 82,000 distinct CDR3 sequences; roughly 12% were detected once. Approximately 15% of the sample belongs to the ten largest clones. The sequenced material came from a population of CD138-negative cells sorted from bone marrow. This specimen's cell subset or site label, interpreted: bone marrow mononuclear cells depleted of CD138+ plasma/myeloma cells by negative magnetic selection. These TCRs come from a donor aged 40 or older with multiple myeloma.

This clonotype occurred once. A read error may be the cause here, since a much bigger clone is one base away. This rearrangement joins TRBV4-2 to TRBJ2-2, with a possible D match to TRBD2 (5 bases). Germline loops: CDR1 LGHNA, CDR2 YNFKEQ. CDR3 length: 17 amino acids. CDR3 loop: CASSQRGGGGYTGEPFF. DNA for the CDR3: TGTGCCAGCAGCCAGAGAGGTGGAGGCGGGTACACCGGGGAGCCGTTTTTT.

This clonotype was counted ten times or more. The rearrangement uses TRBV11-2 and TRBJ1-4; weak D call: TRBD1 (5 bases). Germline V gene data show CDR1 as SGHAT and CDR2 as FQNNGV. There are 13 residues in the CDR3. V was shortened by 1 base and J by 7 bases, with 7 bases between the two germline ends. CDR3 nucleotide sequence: TGTGCCAGCAGCTTAGGGGGGGTTGAAAAACTGTTTTTT. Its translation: CASSLGGVEKLFF.

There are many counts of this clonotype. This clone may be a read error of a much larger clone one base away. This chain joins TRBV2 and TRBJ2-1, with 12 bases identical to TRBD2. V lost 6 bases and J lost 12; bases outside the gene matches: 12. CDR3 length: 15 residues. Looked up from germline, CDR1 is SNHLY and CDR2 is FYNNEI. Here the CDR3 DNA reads TGTGCCAGCAGGGATACTAGCGGGGGGATCGATGGGCAGTTCTTC. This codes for CASRDTSGGIDGQFF.

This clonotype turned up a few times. CDR3 sequence (DNA): TGCAGCGTCACAGGGGCGCAGTCCAACGAGCAGTACTTC. Protein product: CSVTGAQSNEQYF. This chain links TRBV29-1 with TRBJ2-7, with 7 bases that match TRBD1. The CDR3 is 13 amino acids. Germline loops: CDR1 SQVTM, CDR2 ANQGSEA. V dropped 6 bases and J dropped 5; count of bases not matched to a gene: 10.

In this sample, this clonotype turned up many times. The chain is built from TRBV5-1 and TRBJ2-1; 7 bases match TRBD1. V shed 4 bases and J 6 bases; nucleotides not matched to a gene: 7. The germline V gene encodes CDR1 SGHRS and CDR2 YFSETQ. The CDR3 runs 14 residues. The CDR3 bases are TGCGCCAGCAGCCCGGGGACAGTCGGCAATGAGCAGTTCTTC. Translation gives CASSPGTVGNEQFF.

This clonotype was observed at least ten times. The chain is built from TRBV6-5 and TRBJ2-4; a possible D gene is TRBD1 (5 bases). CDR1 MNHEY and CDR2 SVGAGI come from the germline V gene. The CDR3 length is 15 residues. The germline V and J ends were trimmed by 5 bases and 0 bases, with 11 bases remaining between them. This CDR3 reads CASSPHRLAKNIQYF. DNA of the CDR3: TGTGCCAGCAGTCCACACAGGCTAGCCAAAAACATTCAGTACTTC.

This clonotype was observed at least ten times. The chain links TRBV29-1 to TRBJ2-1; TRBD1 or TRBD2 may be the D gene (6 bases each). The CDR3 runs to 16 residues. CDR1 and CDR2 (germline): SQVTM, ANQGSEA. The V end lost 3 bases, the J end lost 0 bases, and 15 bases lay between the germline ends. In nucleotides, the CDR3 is TGCAGCGTTGAGGAAGGGAAGGGGGGCTCCTACAATGAGCAGTTCTTC. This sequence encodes CSVEEGKGGSYNEQFF.

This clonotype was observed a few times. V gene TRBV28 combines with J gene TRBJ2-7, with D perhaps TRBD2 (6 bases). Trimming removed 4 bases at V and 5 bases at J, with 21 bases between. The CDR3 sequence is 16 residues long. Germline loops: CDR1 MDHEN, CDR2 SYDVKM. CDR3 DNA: TGTGCCAGCAGTTCCCACCGGGACTGGGATAAGAACGAGCAGTACTTC. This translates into CASSSHRDWDKNEQYF.

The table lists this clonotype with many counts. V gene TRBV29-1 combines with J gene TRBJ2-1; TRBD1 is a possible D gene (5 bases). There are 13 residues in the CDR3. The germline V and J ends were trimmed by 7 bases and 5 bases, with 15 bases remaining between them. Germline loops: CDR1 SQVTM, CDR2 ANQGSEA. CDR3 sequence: CSGGREPNNEQFF. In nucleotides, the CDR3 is TGCAGCGGGGGCCGCGAGCCAAACAATGAGCAGTTCTTC.

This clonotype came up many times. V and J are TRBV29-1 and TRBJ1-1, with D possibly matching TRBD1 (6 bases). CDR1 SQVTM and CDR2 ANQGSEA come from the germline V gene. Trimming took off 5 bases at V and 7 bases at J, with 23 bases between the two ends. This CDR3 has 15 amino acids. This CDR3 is CSVTVRTVGIDEAFF. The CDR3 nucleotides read TGCAGCGTTACGGTCCGGACAGTGGGTATTGATGAAGCTTTCTTT.

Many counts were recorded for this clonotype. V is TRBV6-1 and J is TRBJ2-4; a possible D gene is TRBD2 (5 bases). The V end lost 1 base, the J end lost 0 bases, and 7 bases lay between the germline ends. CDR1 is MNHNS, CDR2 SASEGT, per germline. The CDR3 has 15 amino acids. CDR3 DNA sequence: TGTGCCAGCAGTGAAGTCGGGGTAGCCAAAAACATTCAGTACTTC. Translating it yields CASSEVGVAKNIQYF.